Shown below are 25 T cell receptor beta chains from a single sample sequenced in a study of low-dose radiotherapy and immunotherapy resistance in tumors. Time point defined: before trial treatment. TRAV- and TRBV-specific primers, spanning alpha and beta chains, primed first-strand cDNA. For amplifying TCRs, the PCR ran for around 20 cycles with Phusion, which was used together with a constant-region primer and the adapter on the V primers. TCRdb itself ran the reads through MiXCR, one entry per CDR3 protein. Seen here are around 79,000 distinct CDR3 sequences, 15% to 20% observed once, and the top ten hold more than 4.5%. Source: PBMCs, taken before treatment. These receptors came from a male donor with prostate cancer.

V gene TRBV12-3 or TRBV12-4 combines with J gene TRBJ2-1; TRBD2 agrees at 10 bases. The CDR3 totals 16 residues. Unmatched junction bases numbered 11, after V lost 5 bases and J lost 7 bases. For the CDR3, the DNA is TGTGCCAGCAGTCTGACACTAGCGGGAATTCGTAATGAGCAGTTCTTC. Translation: CASSLTLAGIRNEQFF.

The chain combines TRBV28 with TRBJ2-3; the D call may be TRBD1 or TRBD2 (6 bases each). CDR1 is MDHEN and CDR2 is SYDVKM in the germline V gene. This CDR3 is built from 14 residues. Trimming pared 2 bases from V and 4 bases from J, leaving 10 bases between. The CDR3 sequence: CASSLPGGPDTQYF. CDR3 sequence (DNA): TGTGCCAGCAGTTTACCTGGGGGGCCAGATACGCAGTATTTT.

This clonotype came up a few times. The V gene is TRBV19, the J gene TRBJ2-1; D might be TRBD1 or TRBD2, each matching 5 bases. The germline CDR1 and CDR2 sequences are LNHDA and SQIVND (reference sequence). The CDR3 extends over 15 amino acids. V was trimmed by 4 bases and J by 7 bases, leaving 17 bases between them. CDR3 nucleotides: TGTGCCAGTAGTAGGGACGCCTTACCTACTAATGAGCAGTTCTTC. It specifies CASSRDALPTNEQFF.

This clonotype was detected ten times or more. V and J are TRBV12-5 and TRBJ2-6; tentative D call: TRBD2 (6 bases). The CDR3 spans 16 residues. V lost 4 bases to trimming and J lost 4 bases, with 14 bases between them. Germline lookup yields CDR1 LGHNT and CDR2 FRNRAP. As DNA, the CDR3 is TGTGCTAGTGGTTCCGGGACTGCATTCGGGGCCAACGTCCTGACTTTC. Protein: CASGSGTAFGANVLTF. Looking up the rest from reference TRBV12-5 and TRBJ2-6 gives the full variable domain: DARVTQTPRHKVTEMGQEVTMRCQPILGHNTVFWYRQTMMQGLELLAYFRNRAPLDDSGMPKDRFSAEMPDATLATLKIQPSEPRDSAVYFCASGSGTAFGANVLTFGAGSRLTVL.

This clonotype was observed many times. V usage is TRBV6-2 or TRBV6-3 and J usage is TRBJ2-5, with 10 nucleotides matching TRBD1. V was clipped by 5 bases and J by 5 bases; unmatched bases: 8. Germline loops: CDR1 MNHEY, CDR2 SVGEGT. The CDR3 spans 15 residues. The CDR3 coding sequence is TGTGCCAGCAGTCGACAGGGGGCGCCCGTGGAGACCCAGTACTTC. Its protein is CASSRQGAPVETQYF.

The CDR3 here is CASSPRTSTRTDTQYF. CDR3 coding DNA: TGTGCCAGCAGTCCTCGGACTAGCACACGCACAGATACGCAGTATTTT. The chain recombines TRBV12-3 or TRBV12-4 with TRBJ2-3; 8 positions match TRBD2. J lost 1 base, V lost 5 bases, and 8 bases had no gene match. CDR3 length: 16 amino acids.

This chain links TRBV7-9 with TRBJ1-5; possibly TRBD1 for D (5 bases). This CDR3 region has 15 residues. Deletions cut 4 bases from V and 6 bases from J, with 16 bases between. CDR1 SEHNR and CDR2 FQNEAQ come from the germline V gene (reference sequence). The CDR3 sequence is CASSSSGGVGQPQHF. As DNA, the CDR3 is TGTGCCAGCAGCTCGTCCGGGGGGGTTGGTCAGCCCCAGCATTTT.

This chain uses TRBV30 with TRBJ2-4, with 10 bases matching TRBD1. There are 13 residues in the CDR3. Looked up from germline, CDR1 is GTSNPN and CDR2 is SVGIG (reference sequence). Losses at the gene ends were 5 bases for V and 7 bases for J; bases not matched to a gene: 5. CDR3 protein: CAWSTGGFNIQYF. CDR3 DNA: TGTGCCTGGTCGACAGGGGGCTTTAACATTCAGTACTTC.

This clonotype occurred many times. The chain uses TRBV30 and TRBJ2-7; possibly TRBD2 for D (5 bases). The CDR3 contains 12 residues. Per germline, CDR1 GTSNPN and CDR2 SVGIG (reference sequence). The V end was cut by 2 bases, the J end by 6 bases, with 11 bases between. For the CDR3, the DNA is TGTGCCTGGAGTCCCCGAGAGGGCGAGCAGTACTTC. This sequence encodes CAWSPREGEQYF.

By share of the sample, this clonotype is medium-sized. V gene TRBV5-4 combines with J gene TRBJ2-1; TRBD2 matches 10 bases. Germline trimming cut 5 bases from V and 3 bases from J; bases unmatched to any gene: 8. The germline CDR1 and CDR2 sequences are SGHNT and YYREEE (reference sequence). The CDR3 is made up of 16 amino acids. In nucleotides, the CDR3 is TGTGCCAGCAGTACTCCCACTAGCGGGAACTACAATGAGCAGTTCTTC. Translated: CASSTPTSGNYNEQFF.

This clonotype appeared many times. The V and J genes are TRBV3-1 and TRBJ2-7, with a weak D call TRBD1 (6 bases). This CDR3 has 14 residues. The germline CDR1 and CDR2 sequences are LGHDT and YNNKEL (reference sequence). Trimming shortened V by 4 bases and J by 4 bases, and 14 bases separated the two germline ends. DNA of the CDR3: TGTGCCAGCAGCCGGGGGCGGCGGATGTACGAGCAGTACTTC. Translated: CASSRGRRMYEQYF.

This clonotype has a handful of counts. V and J are TRBV4-1 and TRBJ1-5, with a weak D call TRBD1 (5 bases). The CDR3 has 12 amino acids. Per the germline V gene, CDR1 is MGHRA and CDR2 is YSYEKL. V was pared by 4 bases and J by 10 bases, with 11 bases between. The CDR3 nucleotides are TGCGCCAGCAGCCTAGACCAGGGTCCCCAGCATTTT. It codes for CASSLDQGPQHF.

This clonotype came up many times. The chain combines TRBV20-1 with TRBJ2-7, with TRBD2 identical over 7 bases. Unmatched junction bases numbered 23, after V lost 6 bases and J lost 6 bases. Germline V gene lookup returns CDR1 DFQATT and CDR2 SNEGSKA (reference sequence). There are 17 residues in the CDR3. In DNA form, the CDR3 reads TGCAGTGCCAGAAGCGACATGGAGGGAGGGATGAAACGCGAGCAGTACTTC. This translates into CSARSDMEGGMKREQYF.

The table lists this clonotype with a count of one. This chain joins TRBV24-1 and TRBJ2-5; D is unclear. Germline CDR1 reads KGHDR; CDR2 reads SFDVKD. Trimming took 4 bases from V and 5 from J, leaving 7 bases between them. The CDR3 is 12 amino acids. The CDR3 DNA is TGTGCCACCAGTGACCCCCGCGAGACCCAGTACTTC. As protein: CATSDPRETQYF.

There are many counts of this clonotype. The V call is TRBV21-1, the J call TRBJ2-7; TRBD1, the table's D call, lacks a check against the DNA. TRBV21-1 is labeled a pseudogene. This CDR3 region has 18 residues. CDR3 in DNA: TGTGCCAGCAGCCGTGGTTGCGCGGACCGGGATAACTCCTACGAGCAGTACTTC. This gives the protein CASSRGCADRDNSYEQYF.

There are many counts of this clonotype. J is TRBJ2-5 and V is TRBV5-1, with a tentative D call TRBD2 (5 bases). V lost 7 bases to trimming and J lost 5 bases, with 12 bases between them. The germline gives CDR1 SGHRS, CDR2 YFSETQ. There are 12 residues in the CDR3. In DNA form, the CDR3 reads TGCGCCAGCCGACGGACGGGGGAGACCCAGTACTTC. Its translation: CASRRTGETQYF.

This clonotype has a count of ten or more. The gene calls are TRBV4-1 and TRBJ1-1; TRBD1 matches at 9 bases. Losses at the gene ends were 2 bases for V and 5 bases for J; bases not matched to a gene: 9. This CDR3 comprises 16 residues. The germline gives CDR1 MGHRA, CDR2 YSYEKL. The CDR3 coding sequence is TGCGCCAGCAGCCAATTTGGGGACAGGGAGAGGACTGAAGCTTTCTTT. Translating gives CASSQFGDRERTEAFF.

In its sample, this clonotype was seen many times. This chain connects TRBV6-1 to TRBJ2-1; D is uncertain. The V end was cut by 7 bases, the J end by 3 bases, with 10 bases between. The CDR3 is 13 amino acids. Germline CDR1 is MNHNS and CDR2 is SASEGT. The DNA of the CDR3 is TGTGCCAGCACCCTGGGGTTCTACAATGAGCAGTTCTTC. Its translation: CASTLGFYNEQFF.

The V and J genes are TRBV12-3 or TRBV12-4 and TRBJ2-4, with TRBD2 matching over 11 bases. V lost 7 bases and J lost 11; bases outside the gene matches: 16. The CDR3 consists of 16 residues. The CDR3 sequence: CASTLGLASGRSVQYF. The DNA for the CDR3 is TGTGCCAGCACCCTAGGCCTGGCTAGCGGGAGGAGTGTTCAGTACTTC.

Points on this clonotype: Only one base separates this from a far larger clonotype, so it likely reflects a read error. The DNA for the CDR3 is TGCAGCGTTATAACCCGACGACTAACAGGTGAGCAGTTCTTC. Translating it yields CSVITRRLTGEQFF. The J gene is TRBJ2-7, the V gene TRBV29-1, with D possibly called TRBD1 or TRBD2 (5 bases each). The DNA end is a closer match to TRBJ2-1, so the J assignment may be wrong. Germline CDR1 SQVTM, CDR2 ANQGSEA. CDR3 length: 14 amino acids.

Ten or more counts support this clonotype. The chain carries TRBV4-2 and TRBJ2-5, with D possibly matching TRBD1 (5 bases). The CDR3 extends over 14 amino acids. Deletions cut 0 bases from V and 1 base from J, with 6 bases between. Germline CDR1 LGHNA, CDR2 YNFKEQ. CDR3 nucleotide sequence: TGTGCCAGCAGCCAAGATCAGGGCCAAGAGACCCAGTACTTC. Protein product: CASSQDQGQETQYF.

The chain combines TRBV20-1 with TRBJ1-5; 8 bases line up with TRBD1. The CDR3 runs to 15 residues. J gave up 3 bases and V 6 bases, and 10 bases lay outside the gene matches. Germline values: CDR1 DFQATT, CDR2 SNEGSKA (reference sequence). The CDR3 region is CSALQQGGTNQPQHF. CDR3 DNA sequence: TGCAGTGCCCTCCAACAGGGGGGGACCAATCAGCCCCAGCATTTT.

This clonotype was counted many times. The V call is TRBV11-2, the J call TRBJ1-4; no clear D gene. The CDR3 extends over 15 amino acids. Deletions cut 10 bases from V and 4 bases from J, with 19 bases between. CDR1 is SGHAT and CDR2 is FQNNGV in the germline V gene. The CDR3 bases are TGTGCCACCTGGACTGACTGCAATTTTAATGAAAAACTGTTTTTT. Amino acid sequence: CATWTDCNFNEKLFF.

This clonotype was picked up many times. This chain uses TRBV5-1 with TRBJ1-6; the D gene is possibly TRBD1 (5 bases). Germline V gene data show CDR1 as SGHRS and CDR2 as YFSETQ. This CDR3 is 13 amino acids long. Trimming pared 5 bases from V and 5 bases from J, leaving 8 bases between. In DNA, the CDR3 is TGCGCCAGCAGGACAGCCCATAATTCACCCCTCCACTTT. As protein: CASRTAHNSPLHF.

This clonotype was seen many times. This chain joins TRBV13 and TRBJ2-5; D is possibly TRBD2 (6 bases). With 2 bases removed from V and 1 base from J, the gap between germline ends came to 8 bases. This CDR3 is built from 14 residues. Germline V gene sequence: CDR1 PRHDT, CDR2 FYEKMQ (reference sequence). CDR3: CASSLSGLQETQYF. CDR3 in DNA: TGTGCCAGCAGCTTATCGGGACTCCAAGAGACCCAGTACTTC.